The present TCR beta chain was sequenced within a study of radiotherapy plus CTLA-4 blockade in lung cancer. The data were produced by immunoSEQ multiplex PCR, yet TCRdb's version contains in-frame clones alone and is incomplete. Among around 78,000 clones listed, roughly 79% were seen once. This CDR3 has 15 amino acids. Study findings and constraints: Blood saw expansion of tumor-derived TCR clones after radiotherapy plus ipilimumab.

The sample holds one count of this clone. What it recognizes is unknown. The TCR was taken from a human donor with non-small cell lung cancer who had a partial response to radiotherapy plus ipilimumab. Some clones in this sample may be carry-over from other donors' samples. The genes are TRBV1 and TRBJ1-5. TRBV1 is given as a pseudogene. This specimen was peripheral blood, taken from a patient treated with radiotherapy plus ipilimumab. CDR3 protein: CTSSQDPGVNQPQHF. CDR3 DNA: TGCACCAGCAGCCAAGATCCGGGGGTCAATCAGCCCCAGCATTTT.